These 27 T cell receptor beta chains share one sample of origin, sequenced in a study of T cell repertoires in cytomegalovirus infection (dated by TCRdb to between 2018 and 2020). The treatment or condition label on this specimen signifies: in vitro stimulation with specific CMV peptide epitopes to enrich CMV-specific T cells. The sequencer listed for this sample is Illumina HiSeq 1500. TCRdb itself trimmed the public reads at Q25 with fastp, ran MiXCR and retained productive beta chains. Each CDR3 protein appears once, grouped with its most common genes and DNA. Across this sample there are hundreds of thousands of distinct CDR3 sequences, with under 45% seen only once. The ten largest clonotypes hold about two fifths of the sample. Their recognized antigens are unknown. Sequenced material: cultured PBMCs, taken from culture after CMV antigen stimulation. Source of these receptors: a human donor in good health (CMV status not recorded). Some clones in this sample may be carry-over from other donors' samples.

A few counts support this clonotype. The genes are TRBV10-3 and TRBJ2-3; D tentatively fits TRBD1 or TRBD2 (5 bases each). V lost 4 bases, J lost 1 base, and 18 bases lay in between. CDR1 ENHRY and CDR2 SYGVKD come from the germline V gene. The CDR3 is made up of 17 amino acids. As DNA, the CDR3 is TGTGCCATCAGTGTCAGGCCGGGGCTGGGGGGCACAGATACGCAGTATTTT. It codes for CAISVRPGLGGTDTQYF.

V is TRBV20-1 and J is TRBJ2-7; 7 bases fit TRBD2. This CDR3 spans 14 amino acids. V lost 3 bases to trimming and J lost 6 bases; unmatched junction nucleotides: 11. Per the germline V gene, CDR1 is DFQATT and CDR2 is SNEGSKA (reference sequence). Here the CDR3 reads CSASLLASTGEQYF. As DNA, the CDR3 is TGCAGTGCTAGCCTACTAGCGTCAACCGGCGAGCAGTACTTC.

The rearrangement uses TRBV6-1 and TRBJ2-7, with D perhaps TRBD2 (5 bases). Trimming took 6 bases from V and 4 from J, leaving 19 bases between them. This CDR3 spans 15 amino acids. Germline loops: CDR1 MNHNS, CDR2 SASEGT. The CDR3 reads CASSRGSRRGYEQYF. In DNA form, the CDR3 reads TGTGCCAGCAGCCGAGGGTCTCGTCGAGGGTACGAGCAGTACTTC.

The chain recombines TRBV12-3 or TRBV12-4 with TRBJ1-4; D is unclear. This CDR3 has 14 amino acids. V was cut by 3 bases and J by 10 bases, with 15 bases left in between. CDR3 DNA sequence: TGTGCCAGCAGTTTGACGACGTCGCGGGGAAAACTGTTTTTT. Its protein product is CASSLTTSRGKLFF.

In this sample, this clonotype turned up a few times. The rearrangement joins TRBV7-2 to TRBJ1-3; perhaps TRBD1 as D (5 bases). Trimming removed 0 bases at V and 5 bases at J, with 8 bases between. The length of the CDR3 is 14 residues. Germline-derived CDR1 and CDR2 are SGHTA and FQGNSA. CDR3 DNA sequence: TGTGCCAGCAGCTTAGCACGACAGCGAAACACCATATATTTT. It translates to CASSLARQRNTIYF.

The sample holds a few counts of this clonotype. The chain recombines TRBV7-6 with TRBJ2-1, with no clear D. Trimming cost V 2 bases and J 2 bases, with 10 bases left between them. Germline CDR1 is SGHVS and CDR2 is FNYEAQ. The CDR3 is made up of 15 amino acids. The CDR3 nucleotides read TGTGCCAGCAGCTTATACCGGACGACCTACAATGAGCAGTTCTTC. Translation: CASSLYRTTYNEQFF. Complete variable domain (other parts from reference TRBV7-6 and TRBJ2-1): GAGVSQSPRYKVTKRGQDVALRCDPISGHVSLYWYRQALGQGPEFLTYFNYEAQQDKSGLPNDRFSAERPEGSISTLTIQRTEQRDSAMYRCASSLYRTTYNEQFFGPGTRLTVL.

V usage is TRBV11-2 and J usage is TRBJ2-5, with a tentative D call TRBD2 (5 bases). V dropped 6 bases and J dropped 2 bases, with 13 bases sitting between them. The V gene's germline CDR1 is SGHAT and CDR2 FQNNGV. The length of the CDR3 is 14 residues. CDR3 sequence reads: CASSLTRVQETQYF. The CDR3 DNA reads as TGTGCCAGCAGTCTCACGAGGGTTCAAGAGACCCAGTACTTC.

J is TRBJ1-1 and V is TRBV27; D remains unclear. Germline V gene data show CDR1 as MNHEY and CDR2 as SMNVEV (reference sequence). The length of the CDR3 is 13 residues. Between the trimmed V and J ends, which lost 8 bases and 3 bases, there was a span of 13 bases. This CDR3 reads CASSNWRYTEAFF. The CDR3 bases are TGTGCCAGCTCGAACTGGAGGTACACTGAAGCTTTCTTT.

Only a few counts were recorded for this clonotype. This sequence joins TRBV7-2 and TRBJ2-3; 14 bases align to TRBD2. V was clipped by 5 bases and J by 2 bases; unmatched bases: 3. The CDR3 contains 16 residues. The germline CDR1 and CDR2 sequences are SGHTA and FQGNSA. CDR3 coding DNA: TGTGCCAGCAGCCGGACTAGCGGGGGGAACACAGATACGCAGTATTTT. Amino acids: CASSRTSGGNTDTQYF.

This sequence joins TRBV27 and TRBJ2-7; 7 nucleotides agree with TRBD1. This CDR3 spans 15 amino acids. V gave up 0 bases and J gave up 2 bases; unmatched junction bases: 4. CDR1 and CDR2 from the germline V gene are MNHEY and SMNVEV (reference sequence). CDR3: CASSLSGTATYEQYF. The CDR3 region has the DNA TGTGCCAGCAGTTTATCGGGGACAGCCACCTACGAGCAGTACTTC.

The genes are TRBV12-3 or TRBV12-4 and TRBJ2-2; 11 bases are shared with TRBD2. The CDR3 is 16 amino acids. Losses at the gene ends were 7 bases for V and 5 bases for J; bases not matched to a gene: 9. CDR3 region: CASKRGGTSGTGELFF. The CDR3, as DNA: TGTGCCAGCAAGCGGGGAGGGACTAGCGGAACCGGGGAGCTGTTTTTT.

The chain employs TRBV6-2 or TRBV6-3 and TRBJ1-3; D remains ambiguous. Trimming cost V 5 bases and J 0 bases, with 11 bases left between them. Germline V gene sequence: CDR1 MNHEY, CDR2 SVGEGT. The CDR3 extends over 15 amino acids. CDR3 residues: CASSRPSNSGNTIYF. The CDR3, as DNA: TGTGCCAGCAGTAGACCGTCGAACTCTGGAAACACCATATATTTT.

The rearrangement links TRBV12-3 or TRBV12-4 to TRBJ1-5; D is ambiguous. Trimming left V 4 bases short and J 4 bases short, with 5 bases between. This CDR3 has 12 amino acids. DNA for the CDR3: TGTGCCAGCAGTTCTTGGAATCAGCCCCAGCATTTT. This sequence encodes CASSSWNQPQHF.

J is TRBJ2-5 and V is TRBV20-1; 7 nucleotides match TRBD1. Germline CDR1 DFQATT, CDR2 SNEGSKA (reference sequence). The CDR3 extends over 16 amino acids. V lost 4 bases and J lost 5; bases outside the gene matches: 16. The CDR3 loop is CSAIEPGRGSGETQYF. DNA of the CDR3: TGCAGTGCTATCGAACCTGGCAGGGGGTCGGGGGAGACCCAGTACTTC.

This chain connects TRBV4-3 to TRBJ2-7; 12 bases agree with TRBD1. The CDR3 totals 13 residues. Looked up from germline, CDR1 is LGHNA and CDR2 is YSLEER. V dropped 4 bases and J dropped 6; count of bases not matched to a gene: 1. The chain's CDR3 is CASSRDRGREQYF. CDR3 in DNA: TGCGCCAGCAGCCGGGACAGGGGGCGCGAGCAGTACTTC.

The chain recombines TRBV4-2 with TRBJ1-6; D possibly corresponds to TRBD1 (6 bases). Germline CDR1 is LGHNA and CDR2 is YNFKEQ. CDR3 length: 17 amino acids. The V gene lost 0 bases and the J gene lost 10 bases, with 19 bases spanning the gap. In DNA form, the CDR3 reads TGTGCCAGCAGCCAAGATACAGGGATGATCGAGGACTCACCCCTCCACTTT. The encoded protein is CASSQDTGMIEDSPLHF.

The CDR3 DNA follows: TGTGCCAGCAGCCACCGGACTAGCGCACTCACCGGGGAGCTGTTTTTT. It translates to CASSHRTSALTGELFF. The gene calls are TRBV7-2 and TRBJ2-2; 9 nucleotides agree with TRBD2. Germline lookup yields CDR1 SGHTA and CDR2 FQGNSA. CDR3 length: 16 amino acids. V shed 5 bases, J shed 4 bases, and the junction held 8 bases outside the gene matches.

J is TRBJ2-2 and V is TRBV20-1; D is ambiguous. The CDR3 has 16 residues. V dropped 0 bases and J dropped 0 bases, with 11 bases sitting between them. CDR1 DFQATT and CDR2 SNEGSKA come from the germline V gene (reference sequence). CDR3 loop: CSARDVKRANTGELFF. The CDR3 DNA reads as TGCAGTGCTAGAGATGTAAAGCGCGCGAACACCGGGGAGCTGTTTTTT.

CDR3 protein: CASSTLAETQYF. For the CDR3, the DNA is TGTGCCAGCAGCACCTTAGCGGAGACCCAGTACTTC. This chain links TRBV7-2 with TRBJ2-5, with D perhaps matching TRBD2 (5 bases). The germline V gene has CDR1 SGHTA and CDR2 FQGNSA. This CDR3 spans 12 amino acids. V was shortened by 5 bases and J by 5 bases, with 9 bases between the two germline ends.

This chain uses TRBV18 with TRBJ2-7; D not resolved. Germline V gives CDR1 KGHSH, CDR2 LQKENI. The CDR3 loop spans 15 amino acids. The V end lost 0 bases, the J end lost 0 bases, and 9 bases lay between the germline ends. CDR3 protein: CASSPPSQASYEQYF. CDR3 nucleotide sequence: TGTGCCAGCTCACCACCGAGTCAGGCCTCCTACGAGCAGTACTTC.

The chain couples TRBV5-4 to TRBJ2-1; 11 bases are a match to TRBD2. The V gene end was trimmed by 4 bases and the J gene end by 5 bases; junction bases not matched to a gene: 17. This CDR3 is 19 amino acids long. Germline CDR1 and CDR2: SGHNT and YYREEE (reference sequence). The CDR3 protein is CASSHSGQGGLAVHNEQFF. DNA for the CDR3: TGTGCCAGCAGCCACTCGGGGCAGGGGGGACTAGCGGTACACAATGAGCAGTTCTTC.

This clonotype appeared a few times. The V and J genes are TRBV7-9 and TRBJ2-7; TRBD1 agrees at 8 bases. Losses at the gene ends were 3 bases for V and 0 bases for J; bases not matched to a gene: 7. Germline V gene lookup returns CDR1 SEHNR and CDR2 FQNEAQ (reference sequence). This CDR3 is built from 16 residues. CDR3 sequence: CASSLRGTGSSYEQYF. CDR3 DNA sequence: TGTGCCAGCAGCTTGAGGGGGACAGGAAGCTCCTACGAGCAGTACTTC.

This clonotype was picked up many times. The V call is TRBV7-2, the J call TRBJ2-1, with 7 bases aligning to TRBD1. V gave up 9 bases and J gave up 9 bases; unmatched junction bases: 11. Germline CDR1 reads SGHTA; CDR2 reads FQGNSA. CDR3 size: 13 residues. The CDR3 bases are TGTGCCAGTGCCAGACAGGGTTATTCTGAGCAGTTCTTC. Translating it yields CASARQGYSEQFF.

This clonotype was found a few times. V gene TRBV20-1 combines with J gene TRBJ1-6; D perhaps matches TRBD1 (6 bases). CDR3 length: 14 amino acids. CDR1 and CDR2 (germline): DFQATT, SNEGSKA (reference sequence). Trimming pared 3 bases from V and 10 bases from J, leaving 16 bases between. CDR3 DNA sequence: TGCAGTGCTAGTCCACAGGGTTTGGACTCACCCCTCCACTTT. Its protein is CSASPQGLDSPLHF.

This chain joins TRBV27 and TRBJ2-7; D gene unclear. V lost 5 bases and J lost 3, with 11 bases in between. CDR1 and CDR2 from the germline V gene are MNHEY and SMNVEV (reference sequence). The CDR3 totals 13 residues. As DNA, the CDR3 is TGTGCCAGCAGTCCGACTGCTCGCTACGAGCAGTACTTC. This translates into CASSPTARYEQYF.

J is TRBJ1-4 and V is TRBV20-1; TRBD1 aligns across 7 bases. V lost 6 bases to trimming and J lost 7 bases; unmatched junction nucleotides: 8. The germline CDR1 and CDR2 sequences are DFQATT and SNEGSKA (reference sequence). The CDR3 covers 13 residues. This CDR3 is CSARDSRSEKLFF. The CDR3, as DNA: TGCAGTGCCCGGGACAGCAGAAGTGAAAAACTGTTTTTT.

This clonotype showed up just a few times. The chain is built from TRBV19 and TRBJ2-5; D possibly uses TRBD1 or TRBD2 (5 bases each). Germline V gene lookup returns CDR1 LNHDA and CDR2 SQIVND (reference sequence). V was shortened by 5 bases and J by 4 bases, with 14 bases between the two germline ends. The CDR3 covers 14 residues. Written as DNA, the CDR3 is TGTGCCAGTAGTTCCCAGAGGGGCGCAGAGACCCAGTACTTC. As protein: CASSSQRGAETQYF.